These 7 T cell receptor beta chains were all obtained from the same sample, sequenced in a study of OX40 agonist ivuxolimab in advanced cancers. Clones were read by immunoSEQ multiplex PCR, and TCRdb kept only the in-frame ones, dropping some. The table has roughly 90,000 clones, less than 95% seen once. The material was CD4+ or CD8+ T cells sorted from blood, obtained in a trial of the OX40 agonist ivuxolimab. These receptors were taken from an adult with an advanced solid tumor such as melanoma, head and neck, liver or kidney cancer.

The genes are TRBV5-1 and TRBJ1-6, with 8 bases identical to TRBD1. This CDR3 region has 15 residues. CDR1 and CDR2 from the germline V gene are SGHRS and YFSETQ. V gave up 4 bases and J gave up 10 bases; unmatched junction bases: 10. CDR3 protein: CASSPVTGARSPLHF. The CDR3 nucleotides read TGCGCCAGCAGCCCTGTGACAGGGGCGCGCTCACCCCTCCACTTT. The full variable domain, rest sourced from reference TRBV5-1 and TRBJ1-6, is KAGVTQTPRYLIKTRGQQVTLSCSPISGHRSVSWYQQTPGQGLQFLFEYFSETQRNKGNFPGRFSGRQFSNSRSEMNVSTLELGDSALYLCASSPVTGARSPLHFGNGTRLTVT.

V usage is TRBV2 and J usage is TRBJ1-2, with 10 bases that match TRBD1. The germline gives CDR1 SNHLY, CDR2 FYNNEI. J gave up 4 bases and V 8 bases, and 10 bases lay outside the gene matches. The CDR3 sequence is 15 residues long. Here the CDR3 DNA reads TGTGCCAGCGGGGATGGACAGGGGGGGTTCTATGGCTACACCTTC. This encodes CASGDGQGGFYGYTF.

The gene calls are TRBV5-6 and TRBJ2-2; 10 nucleotides line up with TRBD1. V lost 2 bases to trimming and J lost 6 bases; unmatched junction nucleotides: 16. Germline CDR1 is SGHDT and CDR2 is YYEEEE. The CDR3 has 19 residues. The CDR3 coding sequence is TGTGCCAGCAGCTTAGCTGGACAGGGGGGGAGGATGGGTCCCGGGGAGCTGTTTTTT. This encodes CASSLAGQGGRMGPGELFF.

The chain has TRBV7-9 and TRBJ2-5; no reliable D call. This CDR3 region has 12 residues. V was trimmed by 3 bases and J by 5 bases, leaving 7 bases between them. Germline V lookup: CDR1 SEHNR, CDR2 FQNEAQ (reference sequence). The CDR3 region is CASSLYRETQYF. CDR3 coding DNA: TGTGCCAGCAGCTTGTACCGCGAGACCCAGTACTTC.

The V and J genes are TRBV7-2 and TRBJ2-5; 12 nucleotides line up with TRBD2. CDR3 size: 16 residues. V shed 5 bases and J 1 base; nucleotides not matched to a gene: 5. Germline CDR1 is SGHTA and CDR2 is FQGNSA. CDR3 bases: TGTGCCAGCAGCCTTCGGACTAGCGGGACCCAAGAGACCCAGTACTTC. It encodes CASSLRTSGTQETQYF.

The V and J genes are TRBV10-2 and TRBJ2-3, with 8 bases lining up with TRBD1. This CDR3 is 13 amino acids long. V shed 11 bases and J 3 bases; nucleotides not matched to a gene: 7. Germline values: CDR1 WSHSY, CDR2 SAAADI. The CDR3 bases are TGCGCCTCCAGAGGACAGGGAACAGATACGCAGTATTTT. Protein sequence: CASRGQGTDTQYF.

CDR3 amino acids: CASSILAGGATDTQYF. In DNA, the CDR3 is TGTGCCAGTAGTATATTGGCGGGAGGGGCCACAGATACGCAGTATTTT. The chain joins TRBV19 to TRBJ2-3, with TRBD2 matching 9 bases. The CDR3 length is 16 residues. V shed 2 bases, J shed 2 bases, and the junction held 5 bases outside the gene matches. CDR1 LNHDA and CDR2 SQIVND come from the germline V gene (reference sequence).